This TCR beta chain was identified in a study of a mutant IDH1 vaccine in newly diagnosed glioma. In the study overall: Patients arrived already treated with radiotherapy, temozolomide, or both, most having had both.

The count of this clone is one. Its target is not known. This specimen includes other DNA sequences encoding the same CDR3. This table comes from immunoSEQ multiplex PCR, and its TCRdb copy is limited to in-frame clones, with some not included. The sample includes around 33,000 clones, 80% to 90% of them seen just once. Time point: baseline, week 1 (first vaccination visit). The treatment here: pre-vaccination baseline after standard-of-care therapy. Whole-study results and caveats: Researchers report vaccine-induced immune responses in approximately 93% of patients.

Germline V gene lookup returns CDR1 MNHEY and CDR2 SVGAGI. This CDR3 contains 14 residues. V lost 0 bases and J 4 bases, leaving 7 bases between the germline ends. V is TRBV6-5 and J is TRBJ2-1, with D perhaps TRBD1 or TRBD2 (6 bases each). This receptor was obtained from a middle-aged woman with glioma. The sample consisted of PBMCs, taken from a glioma patient treated with radiotherapy, temozolomide or both. CDR3 protein: CASSYSGGYNEQFF. The DNA of the CDR3 is TGTGCCAGCAGTTACTCAGGGGGGTACAATGAGCAGTTCTTC.